This record concerns one T cell receptor (beta chain) sequence. Its antigen is currently not known. The data originate from a study of cytomegalovirus exposure and HLA in healthy donors (dated by TCRdb to the late 2010s). About the investigation overall: An earlier analysis of fewer than 750 of the donors reported around 280 Gb of sequence data and around 120 million unique TCR beta sequences obtained from around 180 million T cells. An early release covering about 600 HLA-typed donors comprised about 300 gigabases of sequencing data and around 80 million unique TCR sequences. Of the roughly 400 genotyped donors, around 81% fell in the genetic ancestry cluster associated with self-reported Caucasian donors. The aim of the study was to test whether cataloging public T cell receptors could identify signatures of past pathogen exposure. The T cell repertoires of 666 subjects were profiled by immunosequencing and related to cytomegalovirus serostatus. In addition to the first cohort of 650 to 750 subjects, a separate validation cohort of approximately 130 different subjects was used. High-throughput TCR immunosequencing, statistical association of individual TCRs with disease status, and machine learning were combined to predict cytomegalovirus infection status. In a later analysis, previously published TCR beta repertoires from fewer than 750 donors were re-analyzed and high-resolution HLA genotyping was added so that TCR occurrence patterns could be studied. Rather than using new phenotypic data, the later analysis identified candidate immune exposures from TCR beta sequences and from how often those sequences occurred across donors. An earlier analysis of several hundred of the donors applied high-throughput TCR beta sequencing to assess whether each TCR beta V gene segment acted as functional or pseudogenic. Donor age, sex, ethnicity and CMV serostatus were compiled alongside the repertoire data. In a later genetic analysis, genome-wide SNP genotypes for about three fifths of the roughly 670 donors were used, and that subset was treated as a discovery cohort. All discovery cohort repertoires had been generated using a single sequencing platform. Both class I and class II loci were covered by HLA typing, at four-digit resolution. The number of donors typed differed by locus, with 629-630 for A, B, C, DRB1 and DQB1, roughly 550 for DQA1, 600 to 610 for DPA1, and 472 for DPB1. Roughly five DR-DQ haplotypes were handled as single units for association and clustering because linkage in the cohort was strong. Across around 400 genotyped donors of the cohort, an average of about 220,000 unique TCR beta nucleotide sequences per donor were sequenced, and approximately 17% of those sequences were non-productive.

Libraries were constructed by the immunoSEQ multiplex PCR assay. For the multiplex PCR, a mixture combining 60 forward primers for TCR Vbeta segments and 13 reverse primers for TCR Jbeta segments was used. The CDR3 region of rearranged TCR beta genes was amplified from genomic DNA with a multiplex PCR assay. On the Illumina HiSeq System, the amplified TCR beta libraries were sequenced as 87-base-pair reads. The original pipeline was this. A later analysis tallied 80 million to 95 million unique TCR beta chains across the roughly 610 repertoires, and around 9.9 million of those chains were shared by two or more donors. Raw reads were error-corrected and collapsed into unique sequences by a nearest-neighbor algorithm in which closely related sequences were merged to remove PCR and sequencing errors. V, D and J gene segments were assigned by aligning CDR3 sequences to IMGT reference sequences. For a sequence to be retained, at least a six-nucleotide match to both a V gene segment and a J gene segment was required. Rearrangements were called productive when the CDR3 lacked stop codons and stayed in frame with V and J; all others were non-productive. CDR3 was defined according to IMGT convention as the region running from the second conserved V-encoded cysteine to the conserved J-encoded phenylalanine. Sequences without an unambiguous match to a single V gene segment were excluded from the earlier analysis of several hundred of the donors. An earlier analysis of fewer than 750 of the donors classified V segments as functional when productive rearrangements were above 56.7% and as segregating when the standard deviation between donors was above 5%. To diagnose cytomegalovirus status from the catalog of TCR beta chain sequences, a statistical classification framework was built. In a later analysis, V and J genes were assigned by comparing TCR nucleotide sequences against IMGT/GENE-DB human TR gene sequences. In a later analysis, CDR3 sequences and most-parsimonious VDJ recombination scenarios were assigned using the TCRdist pipeline. In a later analysis, each TCR beta chain was defined by its CDR3 amino acid sequence together with its V-gene family, and reads lacking a unique V-gene family were excluded. In a later analysis, a few hundred highly shared, low-generation-probability nucleotide sequences were removed to address suspected cross-contamination and a sequencing artifact. A later analysis calculated a clonal expansion index for each public chain from normalized within-repertoire ranks of inferred template counts. In a later analysis, generation probabilities were computed with a VDJ recombination model fitted to out-of-frame rearrangements, and the resulting probabilities were checked against IGoR. In a later analysis, TCR-TCR, TCR-HLA and TCR-CMV co-occurrence was scored with hypergeometric tests, and a repertoire-size bias correction was applied to TCR pairs. A later analysis estimated false discovery rates by permuting HLA or CMV assignments 20 times. In a later analysis, co-occurring TCRs were grouped using DBSCAN, and TCRdist sequence similarity was added for clustering within HLA-allele-positive subsets. For co-occurrence clustering, repertoires with fewer than 30,000 or more than 120,000 public chains were excluded, along with five or six repertoires with anomalous nucleotide sharing. Drawn from immuneACCESS, this table holds only the in-frame rearrangements with V and J called that TCRdb kept. Clones are partly lost; checked studies trace under half to an unresolved V gene and leave the rest unexplained. The V and J calls and clone size are taken from that table; D and trimming were inferred from the DNA. The table for this sample records approximately 120,000 clones. The top ten clonotypes cover 2.2% of the sample.

There are 17 amino acids in the CDR3, from cysteine to phenylalanine inclusive. Only the CDR3 DNA is retained, 51 bases long and in frame from the first base. CDR1 and CDR2 were assigned from the germline V gene as MGHRA and YSYEKL. V is pruned by 1 base and J by 0 bases, leaving 6 bases of the junction without a gene match. On the study overall, not on this receptor specifically: When HLA alleles, especially DR and DQ, strongly co-occurred, attributing TCR associations to individual alleles was difficult. Because counts were too low, roughly 17 rarely observed V segments, including chromosome 9 orphons, were left out of the earlier analysis of 587 of the donors. Because HLA typing was unavailable for some donors at each locus, only the typed subset was used in association tests. In both the original and validation cohorts, the classifier was reported to diagnose cytomegalovirus status with high specificity and sensitivity. Correlated functional status among segregating V segments might be attributable to linkage disequilibrium, but an unknown experimental factor could not be ruled out. The cohort was sequenced for TCR beta chains only, and without alpha or paired-chain data the features that could be detected were limited. A later analysis found that most CMV-associated TCR beta chains appeared HLA-restricted, with HLA associations seemingly driven largely by CMV exposure. Across donors, most TCR sequences were observed very rarely, whereas some public TCRs were present in many individuals. In a later analysis, the rate of TCR association differed among HLA loci, with DRB1 alleles having the most associated TCRs and HLA-C alleles having the fewest. According to a later analysis, parvovirus B19, influenza, CMV and Epstein-Barr virus appeared linked to several top co-occurrence clusters. Presence/absence analyses assumed roughly uniform sequencing depth across donors, an assumption that may not hold. A further reported finding was that TCR beta sequences accurately predicted the HLA-A and HLA-B alleles for most subjects in the first cohort. The sequencing pipeline was judged likely to have produced a cluster of highly shared sequence variants as a technical artifact. A later analysis associated about 17,000 TCR beta sequences with specific HLA alleles at a false discovery rate of 0.05. A few of the identified cytomegalovirus-associated TCR beta chains were confirmed in vitro to be specific for cytomegalovirus antigens. CMV serostatus was the only immune exposure information available for the cohort. According to a later genetic analysis, donors in an Asian-associated ancestry cluster had fewer N-insertions in productive TCRs than the approximately 710-donor mean. Because the 87-base-pair reads could not distinguish some IMGT-functional V segments, including TRBV6-2 and TRBV6-3, those segments were excluded. The study listed 170 or so TCR beta chains as associated with cytomegalovirus. A later genetic analysis associated a missense DCLRE1C variant with V-gene and J-gene trimming of TCR beta chains, and an independent cohort replicated the association. In an earlier analysis of roughly 500 of the donors, most TCR beta V segments appeared in productive rearrangements about 87% or about 30% of the time, broadly matching IMGT annotations. In a later analysis, HLA-associated TCR beta chains were found to be more clonally expanded and to have lower generation probabilities than equally common non-associated chains. According to the authors, the approach could potentially be generalized to other disease states and immunological phenotypes.

The cohort consisted of fewer than 700 healthy bone marrow donors. At the time of sampling, every cohort member was nominally healthy, though immune exposures that went unrecorded were likely present. The donor tested CMV seronegative, placing the donor among the 350 or so seronegative members of the cohort. Every donor gave a peripheral blood sample, and the peripheral blood mononuclear cells from that sample were used for TCR beta sequencing. Genomic DNA was extracted from the blood cell samples with the Qiagen DNeasy Blood Extraction Kit. The source is a man aged 40-55 years in good health and CMV-seronegative. The sample consisted of PBMCs. This chain joins TRBV4-1 to TRBJ2-3; TRBD2 aligns with 8 central bases. The sequenced DNA is TGCGCCAGCAGCCAAGGACCAAAGCGGGGGAGCACAGATACGCAGTATTTT. Translation gives CASSQGPKRGSTDTQYF.